A single sample is the source of the 19 T cell receptor beta chains below, sequenced in a study of T-cell memory formation after mild COVID-19. TCRdb ran MiXCR on the 5' RACE reads and lists one entry per CDR3 protein. The sample has some 310,000 distinct CDR3 sequences, roughly 20% seen once. Sequenced input: PBMCs or a T cell subset sorted from them (not recorded which). The receptors stem from a man between 18 and 35 years old who had mild COVID-19 (a few samples of this study predate the infection). Cell type and time point are not known.

This sequence joins TRBV10-3 and TRBJ2-7, with 14 bases that match TRBD2. Germline V gene sequence: CDR1 ENHRY, CDR2 SYGVKD. V lost 6 bases and J lost 6; bases outside the gene matches: 4. The CDR3 has 14 residues. For the CDR3, the DNA is TGTGCCATCAGAGGGACTAGCGGGGGACGCGAGCAGTACTTC. Translation: CAIRGTSGGREQYF.

This clonotype has a handful of counts. The chain combines TRBV10-3 with TRBJ1-5, with 8 bases aligning to TRBD1. Trimming removed 10 bases from V and 7 bases from J; junction bases left unmatched: 12. Germline V gene sequence: CDR1 ENHRY, CDR2 SYGVKD. This CDR3 contains 14 residues. This CDR3 is CATRGQGEGQPQHF. DNA for the CDR3: TGTGCCACCCGAGGACAGGGAGAAGGGCAGCCCCAGCATTTT.

This chain joins TRBV18 and TRBJ1-2, with D possibly being TRBD1 (6 bases). V shed 3 bases and J shed 7 bases, with 12 bases lying between them. The CDR3 has 13 amino acids. In germline, CDR1 is KGHSH, CDR2 LQKENI. This CDR3 is CASSPRQDIGYTF. The DNA for the CDR3 is TGTGCCAGCTCACCCCGACAGGACATTGGCTACACCTTC.

This clonotype was picked up a small number of times. The J gene is TRBJ2-7, the V gene TRBV20-1; D not certain. Per the germline V gene, CDR1 is DFQATT and CDR2 is SNEGSKA (reference sequence). The CDR3 spans 11 residues. DNA for the CDR3: TGCAGTGCTAGATCCGGGCACGAGCACTACGTC. Amino acid sequence: CSARSGHEHYV.

This clonotype was seen more than once but under ten times. This chain uses TRBV7-2 with TRBJ2-3; D not certain. Trimming removed 5 bases from V and 5 bases from J, with 11 bases in between. The V gene's germline CDR1 is SGHTA and CDR2 FQGNSA. The CDR3 consists of 13 residues. In DNA, the CDR3 is TGTGCCAGCAGCGCCCCCTTGGTAGATACGCAGTATTTT. Protein product: CASSAPLVDTQYF.

The V and J genes are TRBV5-1 and TRBJ2-2; no definite D call. Trimming removed 0 bases at V and 1 base at J, with 4 bases between. There are 14 residues in the CDR3. CDR1 and CDR2 (germline): SGHRS, YFSETQ. For the CDR3, the DNA is TGCGCCAGCAGCTTGGACAAGAACACCGGGGAGCTGTTTTTT. Its protein product is CASSLDKNTGELFF. The full variable domain, in which reference TRBV5-1 and TRBJ2-2 provide the parts outside the CDR3, is KAGVTQTPRYLIKTRGQQVTLSCSPISGHRSVSWYQQTPGQGLQFLFEYFSETQRNKGNFPGRFSGRQFSNSRSEMNVSTLELGDSALYLCASSLDKNTGELFFGEGSRLTVL.

The V call is TRBV3-1, the J call TRBJ2-1; no clear D gene. The germline CDR1 and CDR2 sequences are LGHDT and YNNKEL (reference sequence). Trimming left V 1 base short and J 6 bases short, with 4 bases between. The CDR3 consists of 12 residues. This CDR3 is CASSQGGNEQFF. The CDR3 DNA reads as TGTGCCAGCAGCCAAGGAGGCAATGAGCAGTTCTTC.

This clonotype has more than one count but fewer than ten. The J gene is TRBJ2-3, the V gene TRBV11-2; D call uncertain. CDR3 size: 14 residues. V was shortened by 5 bases and J by 0 bases, with 9 bases between the two germline ends. Germline V CDR1 and CDR2: SGHAT, FQNNGV. CDR3 residues: CASSRMASTDTQYF. DNA of the CDR3: TGTGCCAGCAGCCGTATGGCTAGCACAGATACGCAGTATTTT.

There are a few counts of this clonotype. The rearrangement links TRBV9 to TRBJ1-2; 7 bases are a match to TRBD1. CDR1 SGDLS and CDR2 YYNGEE come from the germline V gene. J gave up 4 bases and V 1 base, and 16 bases lay outside the gene matches. The CDR3 covers 18 residues. The CDR3 sequence: CASSVHPPEQGFIYGYTF. The CDR3 nucleotides are TGTGCCAGCAGCGTACATCCGCCAGAACAGGGGTTCATCTATGGCTACACCTTC.

The chain links TRBV7-9 to TRBJ1-5, with a weak D call TRBD1 (5 bases). V dropped 4 bases and J dropped 4 bases, with 14 bases sitting between them. The germline gives CDR1 SEHNR, CDR2 FQNEAQ (reference sequence). The CDR3 has 15 residues. CDR3 protein: CASSSARQLNQPQHF. The DNA for the CDR3 is TGTGCCAGCAGCTCAGCTAGACAGCTAAATCAGCCCCAGCATTTT.

A few counts support this clonotype. The rearrangement joins TRBV14 to TRBJ1-1, with 9 bases lining up with TRBD1. This CDR3 region has 14 residues. V lost 3 bases and J lost 5; bases outside the gene matches: 4. The germline gives CDR1 SGHDN, CDR2 FVKESK. The CDR3 DNA follows: TGTGCCAGCAGCCACCTCGGGACAGGGACTGAAGCTTTCTTT. Translation gives CASSHLGTGTEAFF.

The chain is built from TRBV6-5 and TRBJ1-3; D uncertain. Trimming took 7 bases from V and 0 from J, leaving 13 bases between them. The length of the CDR3 is 15 residues. The V gene's germline CDR1 is MNHEY and CDR2 SVGAGI. CDR3 residues: CASTSRPSSGNTIYF. For the CDR3, the DNA is TGTGCCAGCACATCCAGGCCGAGCTCTGGAAACACCATATATTTT.

This clonotype was seen at least ten times. J is TRBJ1-6 and V is TRBV7-2, with D uncertain. The germline V gene encodes CDR1 SGHTA and CDR2 FQGNSA. CDR3 size: 15 residues. V shed 2 bases and J shed 8 bases, with 13 bases lying between them. The CDR3 loop is CASSLTAVGDSPLHF. CDR3 nucleotides: TGTGCCAGCAGCTTAACGGCGGTTGGCGATTCACCCCTCCACTTT.

This clonotype came up a few times. The chain has TRBV5-1 and TRBJ2-3; 9 positions match TRBD1. Germline V gene data show CDR1 as SGHRS and CDR2 as YFSETQ. Trimming at V came to 0 bases and at J to 5 bases, leaving 4 bases not matched to a gene. CDR3 length: 15 amino acids. The CDR3 sequence: CASSLDRGHQDTQYF. The CDR3 nucleotides read TGCGCCAGCAGCTTGGACAGGGGGCATCAAGATACGCAGTATTTT.

This clonotype has a handful of counts. This chain uses TRBV27 with TRBJ2-3, with D unclear. Germline CDR1 and CDR2: MNHEY and SMNVEV (reference sequence). Between the trimmed V and J ends, which lost 3 bases and 2 bases, there was a span of 9 bases. This CDR3 has 14 residues. CDR3 DNA sequence: TGTGCCAGCAGTTTTGGTCAGCTCACAGATACGCAGTATTTT. Protein product: CASSFGQLTDTQYF.

In this sample, this clonotype turned up a few times. V usage is TRBV4-3 and J usage is TRBJ1-3; D unresolved. Germline V gives CDR1 LGHNA, CDR2 YSLEER. The CDR3 is made up of 15 amino acids. V was clipped by 4 bases and J by 0 bases, with 10 bases between them. The CDR3 DNA reads as TGCGCCAGCAGCCGTGAAGGTCTCTCTGGAAACACCATATATTTT. Protein: CASSREGLSGNTIYF.

The chain carries TRBV6-6 and TRBJ1-2, with D possibly being TRBD1 (5 bases). CDR3 length: 14 amino acids. From germline, CDR1 is MNHNY and CDR2 SVGAGI (reference sequence). Trimming took 2 bases from V and 4 from J, leaving 11 bases between them. This CDR3 is CASSYEGQGYGYTF. The DNA of the CDR3 is TGTGCCAGCAGTTACGAGGGGCAGGGCTATGGCTACACCTTC.

V is TRBV20-1 and J is TRBJ1-5; D not resolved. This CDR3 spans 14 amino acids. With 4 bases removed from V and 3 bases from J, the gap between germline ends came to 13 bases. From germline, CDR1 is DFQATT and CDR2 SNEGSKA (reference sequence). CDR3 DNA sequence: TGCAGTGCTACGAGCCCCAAGAACAATCAGCCCCAGCATTTT. Protein sequence: CSATSPKNNQPQHF.

V gene TRBV29-1 combines with J gene TRBJ2-1, with 7 bases that match TRBD1. CDR3 length: 14 residues. The germline gives CDR1 SQVTM, CDR2 ANQGSEA. With V trimmed by 4 bases and J by 2 bases, 5 bases remained unmatched. The CDR3 here is CSVVGQGAYNEQFF. CDR3 bases: TGCAGCGTTGTTGGCCAGGGGGCCTACAATGAGCAGTTCTTC.